The 26 T cell receptor beta chains given below trace back to one sample, sequenced in a study of blood T cell repertoires in COVID-19. This table comes from immunoSEQ multiplex PCR, and its TCRdb copy is limited to in-frame clones, with some not included. The table has about 310,000 clones, about 89% seen once. Sequences were obtained from PBMCs or T cells enriched from blood (not recorded which). The receptor set was obtained from a man in his 60s who had recovered from COVID-19.

The rearrangement uses TRBV6-5 and TRBJ2-1, with a possible D match to TRBD2 (5 bases). There are 13 residues in the CDR3. Germline lookup yields CDR1 MNHEY and CDR2 SVGAGI. V was pared by 7 bases and J by 8 bases, with 15 bases between. The CDR3 DNA reads as TGTGCCAGCACTCCGCCCGGGGTCCATGAGCAGTTCTTC. Its translation: CASTPPGVHEQFF.

This chain connects TRBV4-3 to TRBJ2-1; 10 bases map to TRBD2. Germline V gives CDR1 LGHNA, CDR2 YSLEER. V shed 0 bases and J 5 bases; nucleotides not matched to a gene: 7. CDR3 length: 17 residues. The CDR3 spells CASSQDIGTSVNNEQFF. DNA for the CDR3: TGCGCCAGCAGCCAAGATATCGGGACTAGCGTCAACAATGAGCAGTTCTTC.

This clone appeared a few times. Other nucleotide sequences in the sample specify the same CDR3. This chain uses TRBV6-5 with TRBJ1-2; 7 nucleotides line up with TRBD1. The CDR3 contains 13 residues. The junction had 4 bases not matched to a gene; V was cut back by 6 bases and J by 3 bases. Germline lookup yields CDR1 MNHEY and CDR2 SVGAGI. The CDR3 bases are TGTGCCAGCAGGACCGACAGGGACTATGGCTACACCTTC. Its translation: CASRTDRDYGYTF.

The CDR3 region is CATSAGQGVVETQYF. The CDR3 DNA sequence: TGTGCCACCAGCGCCGGACAGGGGGTGGTAGAGACCCAGTACTTC. V and J are TRBV24-1 and TRBJ2-5; 10 nucleotides line up with TRBD1. This CDR3 has 15 amino acids. V lost 7 bases to trimming and J lost 4 bases; unmatched junction nucleotides: 8. CDR1 is KGHDR, CDR2 SFDVKD, per germline.

The V call is TRBV6-6, the J call TRBJ2-7; the D gene is possibly TRBD1 (5 bases). V was cut by 7 bases and J by 3 bases, with 16 bases left in between. This CDR3 comprises 14 residues. Germline CDR1 is MNHNY and CDR2 is SVGAGI (reference sequence). The CDR3 sequence is CASTKTGAGYEQYF. The CDR3 DNA sequence: TGTGCCAGCACCAAGACTGGGGCCGGCTACGAGCAGTACTTC.

The rearrangement links TRBV6-5 to TRBJ1-6; no definite D call. The V end was cut by 2 bases, the J end by 5 bases, with 13 bases between. The CDR3 consists of 16 residues. Germline V gene sequence: CDR1 MNHEY, CDR2 SVGAGI. The DNA for the CDR3 is TGTGCCAGCAGTTACGGCCTTGCGGGAAATAATTCACCCCTCCACTTT. Translation gives CASSYGLAGNNSPLHF.

This clone came up a few times. The junction departs from germline at one end; a sequencing error may be responsible. The J gene is TRBJ1-1, the V gene TRBV7-7; D not resolved. The CDR3 is made up of 15 amino acids. Germline CDR1 is SSHAT and CDR2 is FNYEAQ (reference sequence). The CDR3 loop reads CASSPFDSGVTEAFF. The CDR3 DNA follows: TGTGCTAGCAGCCCTTTTGACTCGGGTGTCACTGAAGCTTTCTTT.

Points on this clone: Distinct nucleotide sequences in the sample also encode this CDR3. The chain has TRBV6-5 and TRBJ2-7; 8 nucleotides align to TRBD1. Germline-derived CDR1 and CDR2 are MNHEY and SVGAGI. This CDR3 comprises 14 residues. Germline trimming cut 0 bases from V and 3 bases from J; bases unmatched to any gene: 1. CDR3 residues: CASSYSGQGYEQYF. The CDR3 DNA is TGTGCCAGCAGTTACTCCGGACAGGGCTACGAGCAGTACTTC.

The chain carries TRBV24-1 and TRBJ1-2; D is ambiguous. Per germline, CDR1 KGHDR and CDR2 SFDVKD. V was trimmed by 5 bases and J by 2 bases, leaving 11 bases between them. This CDR3 has 14 residues. The CDR3 here is CATSASENNYGYTF. The CDR3 bases are TGTGCCACCAGTGCATCAGAAAACAACTATGGCTACACCTTC.

This chain joins TRBV7-2 and TRBJ2-4; D ambiguous. The germline CDR1 and CDR2 sequences are SGHTA and FQGNSA. The V gene lost 4 bases and the J gene lost 15 bases, with 22 bases spanning the gap. There are 14 residues in the CDR3. CDR3 nucleotides: TGTGCCAGCAGCTCCCAGAGGCAGACGCCGCCGAGGTACTTC. Translation gives CASSSQRQTPPRYF.

The gene calls are TRBV9 and TRBJ1-6; D uncertain. The germline V and J ends were trimmed by 1 base and 9 bases, with 17 bases remaining between them. The CDR3 is 16 residues long. CDR1 and CDR2 (germline): SGDLS, YYNGEE. The CDR3 sequence: CASSVMPVPAGSPLHF. The CDR3 bases are TGTGCCAGCAGCGTAATGCCGGTCCCGGCGGGTTCACCCCTCCACTTT. Variable domain in full (rest from reference TRBV9 and TRBJ1-6): DSGVTQTPKHLITATGQRVTLRCSPRSGDLSVYWYQQSLDQGLQFLIQYYNGEERAKGNILERFSAQQFPDLHSELNLSSLELGDSALYFCASSVMPVPAGSPLHFGNGTRLTVT.

This chain connects TRBV5-1 to TRBJ2-5, with TRBD2 matching over 7 bases. The trim removed 3 bases at V and 2 bases at J, leaving 7 bases unmatched. Germline V gene lookup returns CDR1 SGHRS and CDR2 YFSETQ. This CDR3 has 15 residues. CDR3 bases: TGCGCCAGCAGCTCCTGGGGGGGGGATCAAGAGACCCAGTACTTC. Protein product: CASSSWGGDQETQYF.

The count of this clone is one. This rearrangement joins TRBV28 to TRBJ1-6; D unresolved. The length of the CDR3 is 13 residues. Looked up from germline, CDR1 is MDHEN and CDR2 is SYDVKM. Trimming pared 5 bases from V and 10 bases from J, leaving 12 bases between. DNA of the CDR3: TGTGCCAGCAGTGAGACTCGGTCCTCACCCCTCCACTTT. Encoded protein: CASSETRSSPLHF.

The rearrangement uses TRBV6-5 and TRBJ1-5, with TRBD1 matching 9 bases. Germline CDR1 reads MNHEY; CDR2 reads SVGAGI. Trimming cost V 6 bases and J 5 bases; bases outside gene matches: 5. There are 14 residues in the CDR3. The CDR3 nucleotides are TGTGCCAGCAGACAGGGGGCCGGAGATCAGCCCCAGCATTTT. Its translation: CASRQGAGDQPQHF.

V is TRBV27 and J is TRBJ1-2; maybe TRBD1 (6 bases). V lost 7 bases and J 4 bases, leaving 25 bases between the germline ends. This CDR3 spans 17 amino acids. Germline V gene sequence: CDR1 MNHEY, CDR2 SMNVEV (reference sequence). CDR3 protein: CASTLQGGARALYGYTF. CDR3 in DNA: TGTGCCAGCACCCTCCAAGGGGGAGCGCGGGCCCTCTATGGCTACACCTTC.

V and J are TRBV5-6 and TRBJ1-5, with TRBD1 matching 12 bases. Germline V CDR1 and CDR2: SGHDT, YYEEEE. V dropped 4 bases and J dropped 6; count of bases not matched to a gene: 5. This CDR3 region has 15 residues. The chain's CDR3 is CASSARDRGLQPQHF. The DNA of the CDR3 is TGTGCCAGCAGCGCCCGGGACAGGGGGCTTCAGCCCCAGCATTTT.

The gene calls are TRBV14 and TRBJ2-7; 7 bases are a match to TRBD1. Looked up from germline, CDR1 is SGHDN and CDR2 is FVKESK. The CDR3 totals 15 residues. V lost 1 base and J lost 3; bases outside the gene matches: 6. As DNA, the CDR3 is TGTGCCAGCAGCCAAGTGCAGGGGGTCGTCTACGAGCAGTACTTC. Amino acids: CASSQVQGVVYEQYF.

The J gene is TRBJ2-3, the V gene TRBV30; D remains ambiguous. The V end was cut by 0 bases, the J end by 0 bases, with 10 bases between. CDR3 size: 15 residues. Germline loops: CDR1 GTSNPN, CDR2 SVGIG (reference sequence). The CDR3 DNA is TGTGCCTGGAGTGTTTTGATGAGAAGCACAGATACGCAGTATTTT. It codes for CAWSVLMRSTDTQYF.

In DNA, the CDR3 is TGTGCCAGCAGCGATATGACTAGCGGGAGGGCTAATGAGCAGTTCTTC. It encodes CASSDMTSGRANEQFF. The gene calls are TRBV5-6 and TRBJ2-1; 14 nucleotides agree with TRBD2. CDR1 and CDR2 (germline): SGHDT, YYEEEE. The CDR3 loop spans 16 amino acids. Trimming cost V 4 bases and J 7 bases; bases outside gene matches: 7.

This clone showed up just once. The chain is built from TRBV5-1 and TRBJ2-3; 11 bases are shared with TRBD1. CDR3 length: 16 residues. V was clipped by 4 bases and J by 5 bases; unmatched bases: 9. Germline CDR1 SGHRS, CDR2 YFSETQ. The CDR3 here is CASSTWTGGAGDTQYF. The CDR3 DNA is TGCGCCAGCAGCACGTGGACAGGGGGCGCGGGAGATACGCAGTATTTT.

CDR3 coding DNA: TGCGCCAGCAGCTTGGACAGGTCGTCCTACGAGCAGTACTTC. Amino acid sequence: CASSLDRSSYEQYF. V is TRBV5-1 and J is TRBJ2-7, with D possibly being TRBD1 (5 bases). Trimming took 0 bases from V and 1 from J, leaving 8 bases between them. CDR3 length equals 14 residues. Germline assignment: CDR1 SGHRS and CDR2 YFSETQ.

This clone was picked up a small number of times. The V gene is TRBV6-5, the J gene TRBJ1-2; TRBD1 aligns across 7 bases. CDR3 size: 15 residues. The trim removed 6 bases at V and 1 base at J, leaving 8 bases unmatched. Germline CDR1 is MNHEY and CDR2 is SVGAGI. The CDR3 DNA reads as TGTGCCAGCAGAAAACCGGGACAGCTTAACTATGGCTACACCTTC. Translating it yields CASRKPGQLNYGYTF.

This sequence joins TRBV5-1 and TRBJ2-7; TRBD1 matches 10 bases. From germline, CDR1 is SGHRS and CDR2 YFSETQ. Losses at the gene ends were 4 bases for V and 0 bases for J; bases not matched to a gene: 10. The CDR3 runs to 17 residues. CDR3 sequence (DNA): TGCGCCAGCAGCCTCAGCTCCGGGACAGGGGACTCCTACGAGCAGTACTTC. Amino acids: CASSLSSGTGDSYEQYF. The full variable domain, with the rest looked up from reference TRBV5-1 and TRBJ2-7, is KAGVTQTPRYLIKTRGQQVTLSCSPISGHRSVSWYQQTPGQGLQFLFEYFSETQRNKGNFPGRFSGRQFSNSRSEMNVSTLELGDSALYLCASSLSSGTGDSYEQYFGPGTRLTVT.

This chain connects TRBV19 to TRBJ1-1; D not certain. This CDR3 contains 15 residues. Trimming stripped 5 bases from V and 0 bases from J, with 13 bases between. In germline, CDR1 is LNHDA, CDR2 SQIVND (reference sequence). CDR3 amino acids: CASSAGSSLNTEAFF. For the CDR3, the DNA is TGTGCCAGTAGTGCCGGGTCGTCCCTGAACACTGAAGCTTTCTTT. The full variable domain, in which reference TRBV19 and TRBJ1-1 provide the parts outside the CDR3, is DGGITQSPKYLFRKEGQNVTLSCEQNLNHDAMYWYRQDPGQGLRLIYYSQIVNDFQKGDIAEGYSVSREKKESFPLTVTSAQKNPTAFYLCASSAGSSLNTEAFFGQGTRLTVV.

The V call is TRBV24-1, the J call TRBJ2-3, with 7 nucleotides matching TRBD1. Looked up from germline, CDR1 is KGHDR and CDR2 is SFDVKD. J gave up 4 bases and V 0 bases, and 3 bases lay outside the gene matches. The CDR3 covers 15 residues. CDR3 coding DNA: TGTGCCACCAGTGATTTGGGCAGGGGGTCAGATACGCAGTATTTT. The encoded protein is CATSDLGRGSDTQYF.

This rearrangement joins TRBV10-1 to TRBJ2-7; maybe TRBD2 (5 bases). V lost 6 bases and J 1 base, leaving 7 bases between the germline ends. The germline V gene has CDR1 WNHNN and CDR2 SYGVQD (reference sequence). The CDR3 runs 12 residues. The CDR3 spells CASRGASYEQYF. DNA of the CDR3: TGCGCCAGCAGGGGAGCGTCCTACGAGCAGTACTTC.